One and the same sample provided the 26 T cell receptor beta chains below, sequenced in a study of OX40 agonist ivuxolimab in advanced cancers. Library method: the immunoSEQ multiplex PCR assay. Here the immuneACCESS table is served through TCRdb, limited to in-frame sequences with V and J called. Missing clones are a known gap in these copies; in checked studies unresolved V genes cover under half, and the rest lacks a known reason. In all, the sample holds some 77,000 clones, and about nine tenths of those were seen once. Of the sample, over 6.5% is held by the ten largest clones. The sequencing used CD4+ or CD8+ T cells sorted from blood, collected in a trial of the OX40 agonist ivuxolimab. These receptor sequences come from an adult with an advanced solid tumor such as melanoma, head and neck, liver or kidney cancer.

In nucleotides, the CDR3 is TGTGCCAGCAGCTCTCTCACGGACCGGGGTGTAGCTTTCTTT. Translation: CASSSLTDRGVAFF. The V and J genes are TRBV7-6 and TRBJ1-1; D remains unclear. Trimming stripped 4 bases from V and 10 bases from J, with 19 bases between. This CDR3 spans 14 amino acids. CDR1 SGHVS and CDR2 FNYEAQ come from the germline V gene.

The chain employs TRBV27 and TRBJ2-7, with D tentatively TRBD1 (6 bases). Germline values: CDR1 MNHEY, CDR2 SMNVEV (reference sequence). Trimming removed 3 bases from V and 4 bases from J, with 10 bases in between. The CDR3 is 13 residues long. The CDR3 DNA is TGTGCCAGCAGTTTCGTACAGGGATACGAGCAGTACTTC. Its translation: CASSFVQGYEQYF.

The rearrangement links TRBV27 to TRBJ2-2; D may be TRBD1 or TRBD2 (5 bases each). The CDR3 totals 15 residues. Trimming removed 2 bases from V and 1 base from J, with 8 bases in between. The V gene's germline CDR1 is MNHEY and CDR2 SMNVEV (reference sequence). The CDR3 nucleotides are TGTGCCAGCAGTTTAGTGGGGGAGAACACCGGGGAGCTGTTTTTT. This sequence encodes CASSLVGENTGELFF.

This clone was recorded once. The CDR3 DNA is TGTGCCAGTAGATCGGGCGGGGCGTACAATGAGCAGTTCTTC. This translates into CASRSGGAYNEQFF. The chain joins TRBV19 to TRBJ2-1, with a weak D call TRBD2 (6 bases). The CDR3 loop spans 14 amino acids. V was clipped by 6 bases and J by 4 bases, with 13 bases between them. The V gene's germline CDR1 is LNHDA and CDR2 SQIVND (reference sequence).

The CDR3 is CASSFISSDGPHYEQYF. In DNA, the CDR3 is TGTGCCAGCAGTTTTATTAGCAGCGACGGGCCACACTACGAGCAGTACTTC. This chain uses TRBV27 with TRBJ2-7; no firm D call. V lost 3 bases and J 3 bases, leaving 21 bases between the germline ends. Germline V gene lookup returns CDR1 MNHEY and CDR2 SMNVEV (reference sequence). This CDR3 has 17 residues.

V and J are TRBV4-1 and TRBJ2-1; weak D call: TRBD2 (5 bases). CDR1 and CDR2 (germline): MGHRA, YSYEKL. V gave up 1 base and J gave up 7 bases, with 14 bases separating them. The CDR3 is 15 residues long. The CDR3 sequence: CASSQGLEAANEQFF. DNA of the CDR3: TGCGCCAGCAGCCAAGGTTTGGAGGCAGCGAATGAGCAGTTCTTC.

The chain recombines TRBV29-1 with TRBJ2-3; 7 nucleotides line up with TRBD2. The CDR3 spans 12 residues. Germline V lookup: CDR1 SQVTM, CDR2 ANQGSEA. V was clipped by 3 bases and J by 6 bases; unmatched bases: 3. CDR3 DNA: TGCAGCGTTGAGGGGGGGGAGGATACGCAGTATTTT. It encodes CSVEGGEDTQYF.

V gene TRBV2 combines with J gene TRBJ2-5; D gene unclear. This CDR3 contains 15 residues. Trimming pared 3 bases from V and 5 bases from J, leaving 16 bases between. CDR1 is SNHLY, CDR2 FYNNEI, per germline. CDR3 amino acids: CASSDMVRISETQYF. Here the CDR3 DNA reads TGTGCCAGCAGTGATATGGTTAGGATATCGGAGACCCAGTACTTC.

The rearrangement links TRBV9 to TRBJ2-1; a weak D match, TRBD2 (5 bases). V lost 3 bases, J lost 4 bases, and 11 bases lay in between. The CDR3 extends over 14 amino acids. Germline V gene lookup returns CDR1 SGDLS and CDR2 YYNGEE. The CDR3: CASSAPSKYNEQFF. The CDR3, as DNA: TGTGCCAGCAGCGCACCTAGCAAATACAATGAGCAGTTCTTC. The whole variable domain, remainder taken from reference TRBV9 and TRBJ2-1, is DSGVTQTPKHLITATGQRVTLRCSPRSGDLSVYWYQQSLDQGLQFLIQYYNGEERAKGNILERFSAQQFPDLHSELNLSSLELGDSALYFCASSAPSKYNEQFFGPGTRLTVL.

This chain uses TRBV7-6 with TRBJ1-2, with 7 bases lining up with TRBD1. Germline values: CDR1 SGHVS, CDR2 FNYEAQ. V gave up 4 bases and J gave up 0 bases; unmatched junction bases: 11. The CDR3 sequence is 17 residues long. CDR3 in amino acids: CASSSLWDRRTNYGYTF. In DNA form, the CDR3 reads TGTGCCAGCAGCTCGCTATGGGACAGACGGACTAACTATGGCTACACCTTC.

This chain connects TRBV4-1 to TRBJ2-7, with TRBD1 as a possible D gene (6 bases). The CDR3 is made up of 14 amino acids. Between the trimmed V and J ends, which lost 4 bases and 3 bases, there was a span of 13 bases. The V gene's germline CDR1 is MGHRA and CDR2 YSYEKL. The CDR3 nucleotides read TGCGCCAGCAGCCCCGATGAAGGGGGCTACGAGCAGTACTTC. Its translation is CASSPDEGGYEQYF.

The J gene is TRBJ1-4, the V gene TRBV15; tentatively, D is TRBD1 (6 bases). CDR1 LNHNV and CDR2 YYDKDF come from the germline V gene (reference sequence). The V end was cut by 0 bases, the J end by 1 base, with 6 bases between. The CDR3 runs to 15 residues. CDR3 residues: CATSREGGTNEKLFF. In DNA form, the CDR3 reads TGTGCCACCAGCAGAGAAGGGGGAACTAATGAAAAACTGTTTTTT.

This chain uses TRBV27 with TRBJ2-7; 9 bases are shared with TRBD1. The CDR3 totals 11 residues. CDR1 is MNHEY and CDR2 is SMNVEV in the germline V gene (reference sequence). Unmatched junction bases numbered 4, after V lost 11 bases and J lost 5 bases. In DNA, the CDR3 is TGTGCCTCCAGACAGGGGGACGAGCAGTACTTC. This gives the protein CASRQGDEQYF.

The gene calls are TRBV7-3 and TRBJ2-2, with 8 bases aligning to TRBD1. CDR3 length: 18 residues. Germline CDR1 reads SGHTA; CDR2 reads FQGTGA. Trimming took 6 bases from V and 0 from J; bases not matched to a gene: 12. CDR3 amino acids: CASRGYGQGPSNTGELFF. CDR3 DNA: TGTGCCAGCAGGGGTTACGGACAGGGACCCTCGAACACCGGGGAGCTGTTTTTT. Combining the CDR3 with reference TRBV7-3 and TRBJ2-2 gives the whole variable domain GAGVSQTPSNKVTEKGKYVELRCDPISGHTALYWYRQSLGQGPEFLIYFQGTGAADDSGLPNDRFFAVRPEGSVSTLKIQRTERGDSAVYLCASRGYGQGPSNTGELFFGEGSRLTVL.

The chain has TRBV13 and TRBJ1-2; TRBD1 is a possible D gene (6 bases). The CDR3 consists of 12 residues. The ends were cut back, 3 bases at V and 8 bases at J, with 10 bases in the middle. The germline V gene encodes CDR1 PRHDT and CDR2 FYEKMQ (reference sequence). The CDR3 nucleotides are TGTGCCAGCAGCTTGCAGGGGCAAGGCTACACCTTC. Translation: CASSLQGQGYTF. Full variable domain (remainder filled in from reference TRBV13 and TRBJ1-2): AAGVIQSPRHLIKEKRETATLKCYPIPRHDTVYWYQQGPGQDPQFLISFYEKMQSDKGSIPDRFSAQQFSDYHSELNMSSLELGDSALYFCASSLQGQGYTFGSGTRLTVV.

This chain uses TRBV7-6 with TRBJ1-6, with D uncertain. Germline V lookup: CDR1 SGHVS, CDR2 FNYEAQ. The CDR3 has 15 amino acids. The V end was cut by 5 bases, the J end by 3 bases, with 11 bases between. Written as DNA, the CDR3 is TGTGCCAGCAGCCCTAGCGGCCTCTATAATTCACCCCTCCACTTT. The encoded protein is CASSPSGLYNSPLHF.

CDR3 amino acids: CASSDPAGENTEAFF. The CDR3 DNA follows: TGTGCCAGCAGTGATCCTGCAGGGGAGAACACTGAAGCTTTCTTT. The rearrangement joins TRBV2 to TRBJ1-1; a possible D gene is TRBD1 (6 bases). The CDR3 covers 15 residues. From germline, CDR1 is SNHLY and CDR2 FYNNEI. V was clipped by 3 bases and J by 1 base, with 12 bases between them.

The CDR3 sequence is CASSPNLYEQYF. CDR3 DNA sequence: TGTGCCAGCAGCCCTAATTTGTACGAGCAGTACTTC. The chain joins TRBV7-2 to TRBJ2-7; D ambiguous. Trimming cost V 5 bases and J 4 bases, with 9 bases left between them. CDR3 size: 12 residues. Looked up from germline, CDR1 is SGHTA and CDR2 is FQGNSA.

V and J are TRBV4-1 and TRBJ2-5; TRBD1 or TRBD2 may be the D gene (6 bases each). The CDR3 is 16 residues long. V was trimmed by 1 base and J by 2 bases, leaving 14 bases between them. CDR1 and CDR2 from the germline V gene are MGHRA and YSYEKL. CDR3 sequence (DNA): TGCGCCAGCAGCCAAGCTTCGGGGGCAGGTCAAGAGACCCAGTACTTC. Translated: CASSQASGAGQETQYF.

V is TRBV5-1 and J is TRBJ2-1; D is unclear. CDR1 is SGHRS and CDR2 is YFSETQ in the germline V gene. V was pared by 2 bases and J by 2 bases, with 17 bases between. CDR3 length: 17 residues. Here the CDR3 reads CASSFRTVRPTYNEQFF. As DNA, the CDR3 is TGCGCCAGCAGCTTCAGGACGGTCAGGCCCACCTACAATGAGCAGTTCTTC.

The CDR3 DNA reads as TGTGCCAGCAGTGACAGCGGGGGGGCCGCGGGGGCCAACGTCCTGACTTTC. Protein sequence: CASSDSGGAAGANVLTF. This rearrangement joins TRBV6-4 to TRBJ2-6; the match to TRBD2 covers 10 bases. Germline V CDR1 and CDR2: MRHNA, SNTAGT. Trimming removed 2 bases from V and 4 bases from J; junction bases left unmatched: 5. This CDR3 has 17 amino acids.

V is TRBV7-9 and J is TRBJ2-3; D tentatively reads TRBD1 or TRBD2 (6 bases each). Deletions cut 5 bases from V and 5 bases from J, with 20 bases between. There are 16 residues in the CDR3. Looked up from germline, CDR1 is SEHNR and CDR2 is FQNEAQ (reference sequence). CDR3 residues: CASSTLKRGVGDTQYF. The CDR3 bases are TGTGCCAGCAGCACGCTTAAGAGGGGGGTGGGAGATACGCAGTATTTT.

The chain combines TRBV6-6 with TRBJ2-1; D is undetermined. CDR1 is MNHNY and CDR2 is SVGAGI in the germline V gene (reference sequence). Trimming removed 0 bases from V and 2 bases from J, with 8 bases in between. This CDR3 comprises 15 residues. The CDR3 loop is CASSYSRLPYNEQFF. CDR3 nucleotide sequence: TGTGCCAGCAGTTACTCGAGGCTACCCTACAATGAGCAGTTCTTC.

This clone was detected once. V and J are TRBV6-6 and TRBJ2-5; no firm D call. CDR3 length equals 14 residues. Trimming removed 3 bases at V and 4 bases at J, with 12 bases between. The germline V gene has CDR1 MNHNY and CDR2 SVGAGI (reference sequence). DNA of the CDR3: TGTGCCAGCAGTTATCAAGCGTCGGCAGAGACCCAGTACTTC. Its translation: CASSYQASAETQYF.

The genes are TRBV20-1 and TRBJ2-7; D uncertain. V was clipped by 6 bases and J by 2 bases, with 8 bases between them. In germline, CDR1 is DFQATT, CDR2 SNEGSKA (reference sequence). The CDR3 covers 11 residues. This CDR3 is CSAQKPYEQYF. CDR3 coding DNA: TGCAGTGCCCAGAAACCCTACGAGCAGTACTTC.

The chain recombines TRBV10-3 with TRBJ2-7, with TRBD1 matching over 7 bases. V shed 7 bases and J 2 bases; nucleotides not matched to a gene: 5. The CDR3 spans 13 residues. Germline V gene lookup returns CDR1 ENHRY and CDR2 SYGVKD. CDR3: CAINDRVTYEQYF. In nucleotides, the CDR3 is TGTGCCATCAATGACAGGGTCACCTACGAGCAGTACTTC.